Shown below are 8 T cell receptor beta chains from a single sample sequenced in a study of T-cell memory formation after mild COVID-19 listed by TCRdb under 2021. Receptors were amplified or captured by 5' RACE. TCRdb lists the instrument as Illumina NovaSeq 6000. TCRdb reworked the public reads: Q25 trimming with fastp, MiXCR clone assembly, productive beta chains retained. Rows with one shared CDR3 protein collapse into an entry with the most common genes and DNA. The sample table records tens of thousands of distinct CDR3 sequences; under 8% of these occur just once. The ten biggest clones cover 25% to 30% of the sample. Sequenced input: PBMCs or a T cell subset sorted from them (not recorded which). The receptors come from a man aged 18-30 years who had mild COVID-19 (a few samples of this study predate the infection). The sample titles of this study are shuffled in the database, so cell type and time point are left out; the donor was told from shared clones.

This clonotype was detected only a few times. The J gene is TRBJ1-3, the V gene TRBV7-2; no clear D. CDR3 length equals 15 residues. Trimming left V 5 bases short and J 4 bases short, with 15 bases between. CDR1 is SGHTA, CDR2 FQGNSA, per germline. CDR3 DNA sequence: TGTGCCAGCAGCCCCATAGCGCAATCAGGAAACACCATATATTTT. It is translated as CASSPIAQSGNTIYF.

This chain links TRBV2 with TRBJ2-1; 10 bases are shared with TRBD2. Germline values: CDR1 SNHLY, CDR2 FYNNEI. The length of the CDR3 is 15 residues. J gave up 3 bases and V 7 bases, and 6 bases lay outside the gene matches. The CDR3 DNA reads as TGTGCCAGCACCCTTAGCGGGGGGAGCTACAATGAGCAGTTCTTC. This translates into CASTLSGGSYNEQFF.

This clonotype was recorded many times. The CDR3 sequence: CASSLVSGGAQQYF. The CDR3 nucleotides read TGCGCCAGCAGCTTGGTTAGCGGGGGGGCCCAGCAGTATTTT. This chain links TRBV5-1 with TRBJ2-3; 11 bases align to TRBD2. This CDR3 region has 14 residues. The germline V gene encodes CDR1 SGHRS and CDR2 YFSETQ. V was pared by 0 bases and J by 11 bases, with 5 bases of the junction left unmatched.

Many counts were recorded for this clonotype. The J gene is TRBJ2-6, the V gene TRBV6-5, with D maybe TRBD2 (6 bases). The CDR3 is 16 amino acids. CDR1 is MNHEY, CDR2 SVGAGI, per germline. V was trimmed by 0 bases and J by 1 base, leaving 7 bases between them. CDR3 coding DNA: TGTGCCAGCAGTTACTCGGGGGGTTCTGGGGCCAACGTCCTGACTTTC. This sequence encodes CASSYSGGSGANVLTF.

This clonotype was counted ten times or more. The chain uses TRBV25-1 and TRBJ2-1, with D possibly matching TRBD1 (6 bases). CDR3 length: 19 residues. V was shortened by 4 bases and J by 0 bases, with 22 bases between the two germline ends. CDR1 and CDR2 (germline): MGHDK, SYGVNS. The CDR3, as DNA: TGTGCCAGCAGTGCTCCCAGGGGCCCTACCCCAGGCTCCTACAATGAGCAGTTCTTC. This encodes CASSAPRGPTPGSYNEQFF. Variable domain in full (rest from reference TRBV25-1 and TRBJ2-1): EADIYQTPRYLVIGTGKKITLECSQTMGHDKMYWYQQDPGMELHLIHYSYGVNSTEKGDLSSESTVSRIRTEHFPLTLESARPSHTSQYLCASSAPRGPTPGSYNEQFFGPGTRLTVL.

In its sample, this clonotype was seen a few times. This chain connects TRBV5-6 to TRBJ2-7, with TRBD2 identical over 8 bases. The CDR3 has 19 amino acids. J gave up 0 bases and V 0 bases, and 14 bases lay outside the gene matches. CDR1 SGHDT and CDR2 YYEEEE come from the germline V gene. The CDR3 sequence is CASSLASSSGGYSSYEQYV. In DNA, the CDR3 is TGTGCCAGCAGCTTGGCCAGTTCCAGCGGGGGTTACAGCTCCTACGAGCAGTACGTC.

This clonotype came up many times. J is TRBJ2-1 and V is TRBV7-6; 11 positions match TRBD2. V shed 0 bases and J 4 bases; nucleotides not matched to a gene: 8. This CDR3 comprises 18 residues. Germline loops: CDR1 SGHVS, CDR2 FNYEAQ. Here the CDR3 DNA reads TGTGCCAGCAGCTTAGCCCCTAAACTAGCGGGGGCATACAATGAGCAGTTCTTC. Translated: CASSLAPKLAGAYNEQFF.

This clonotype was counted at least ten times. The rearrangement uses TRBV6-6 and TRBJ1-1; 10 bases agree with TRBD1. Looked up from germline, CDR1 is MNHNY and CDR2 is SVGAGI (reference sequence). The CDR3 covers 15 residues. After removal of 2 bases from V and 5 bases from J, the junction contained 5 bases not matched to a gene. CDR3 in DNA: TGTGCCAGCAGTTACGGGGACAGGGGATATACTGAAGCTTTCTTT. It encodes CASSYGDRGYTEAFF.